This TCR beta chain derives from a study of CD8+CD57+ T cells in acquired aplastic anemia. This CDR3 contains 14 residues. V shed 5 bases, J shed 6 bases, and the junction held 8 bases outside the gene matches. Germline CDR1 LNHDA, CDR2 SQIVND (reference sequence). Only one count was recorded for this clonotype. Genomic DNA served as template for TCR beta VDJ and CDR3 profiling. TCRdb passed the reads through MiXCR, listing each CDR3 protein once. Here the sample spans some 180,000 distinct CDR3 sequences, around 63% being singletons. All sequencing subjects had displayed CD8+CD57+ cell expansion on flow cytometry.

The chain links TRBV19 to TRBJ2-7; TRBD1 aligns across 9 bases. This TCR was recovered from a human donor with aplastic anemia. The sample taken for sequencing was sorted CD4+, CD8+, or CD8+CD57+ T cells (not recorded which) from PBMCs. The CDR3 DNA reads TGTGCCAGTAGTTTACCGGGACAGGGCTCCGAGCAGTACTTC. Translating gives CASSLPGQGSEQYF.